The subject of this entry is one T cell receptor (beta chain). The antigen is not known. Libraries were prepared by immunoSEQ multiplex PCR; TCRdb keeps only in-frame clonotypes and omits some of them. The table has about 180,000 clones, around 90% seen once. The CDR3 contains 15 residues. After removal of 6 bases from V and 2 bases from J, the junction contained 8 bases not matched to a gene. Germline V gives CDR1 MNHEY, CDR2 SVGAGI. These data originate in a study of Ad26.COV2.S vaccination and SARS-CoV-2 variants. Findings and caveats of the study: Greater spike-specific TCR breadth was seen in vaccine recipients than in placebo recipients. Marked by substantial breadth, spike-specific CD8+ and CD4+ T cell responses were reportedly seen after vaccination. The TCR breadth and depth analyses may have understated or missed part of the total T cell responses. Vaccine and placebo recipients had similar non-spike TCR breadth.

Source: peripheral blood, taken after recovery from COVID-19. This receptor was identified in a human donor who had recovered from COVID-19. V gene TRBV6-5 combines with J gene TRBJ2-5, with 8 bases aligning to TRBD2. CDR3: CASRPELADQETQYF. The CDR3 nucleotides read TGTGCCAGCAGGCCAGAACTAGCGGATCAAGAGACCCAGTACTTC.